The sequence of this TCR beta chain was determined in a study of blood T cell repertoires in COVID-19. Per the study methods: Scientists estimated how many nucleated cells there were by amplifying reference gene primers. TCRdb's table, derived via immunoSEQ multiplex PCR, lists solely in-frame clones and lacks some. The V and J calls and clone size are taken from that table; D and trimming were inferred from the DNA. Among about 15,000 clones listed, approximately 88% were seen once. Germline V CDR1 and CDR2: LGHNA, YSLEER. CDR3 size: 16 residues. V dropped 2 bases and J dropped 3; count of bases not matched to a gene: 7.

The sample taken for sequencing was peripheral blood. The TCR originated in a woman aged 70 to 79 in a cohort sampled during active or convalescent COVID-19. The chain recombines TRBV4-3 with TRBJ1-2; 9 bases line up with TRBD1. CDR3 bases: TGCGCCAGCAGCCAAAGCCGGGACAGGGATCACTATGGCTACACCTTC. Encoded protein: CASSQSRDRDHYGYTF.